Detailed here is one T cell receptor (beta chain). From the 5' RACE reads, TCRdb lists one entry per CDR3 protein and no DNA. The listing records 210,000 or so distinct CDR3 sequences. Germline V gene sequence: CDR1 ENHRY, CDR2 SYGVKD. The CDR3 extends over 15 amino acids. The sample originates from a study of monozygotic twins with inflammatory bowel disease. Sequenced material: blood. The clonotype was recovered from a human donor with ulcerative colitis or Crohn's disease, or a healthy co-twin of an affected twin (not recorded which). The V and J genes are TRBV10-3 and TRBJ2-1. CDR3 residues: CAISSSSGGYNEQFF.